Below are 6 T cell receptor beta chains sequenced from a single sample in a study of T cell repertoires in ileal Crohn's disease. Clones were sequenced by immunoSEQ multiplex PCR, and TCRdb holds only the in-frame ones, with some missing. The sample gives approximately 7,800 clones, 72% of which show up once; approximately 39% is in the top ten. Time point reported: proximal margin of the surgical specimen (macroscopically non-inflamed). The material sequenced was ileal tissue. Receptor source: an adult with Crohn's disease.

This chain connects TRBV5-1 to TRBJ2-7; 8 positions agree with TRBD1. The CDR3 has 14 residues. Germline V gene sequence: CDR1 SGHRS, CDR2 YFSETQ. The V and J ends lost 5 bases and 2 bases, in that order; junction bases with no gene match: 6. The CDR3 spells CASRTDRDPYEQYF. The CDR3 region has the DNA TGCGCCAGCAGGACGGACAGGGATCCCTACGAGCAGTACTTC.

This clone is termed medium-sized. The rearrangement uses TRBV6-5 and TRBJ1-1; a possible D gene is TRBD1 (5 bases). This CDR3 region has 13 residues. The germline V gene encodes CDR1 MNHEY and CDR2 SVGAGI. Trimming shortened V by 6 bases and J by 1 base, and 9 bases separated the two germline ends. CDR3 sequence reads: CASRETENTEAFF. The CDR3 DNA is TGTGCCAGCAGGGAGACAGAGAACACTGAAGCTTTCTTT.

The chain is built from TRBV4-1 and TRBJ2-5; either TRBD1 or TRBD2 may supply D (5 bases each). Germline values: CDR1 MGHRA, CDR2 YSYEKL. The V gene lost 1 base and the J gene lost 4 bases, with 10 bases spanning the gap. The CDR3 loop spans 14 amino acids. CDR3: CASSQGARGETQYF. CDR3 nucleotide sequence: TGCGCCAGCAGCCAAGGGGCGAGGGGAGAGACCCAGTACTTC.

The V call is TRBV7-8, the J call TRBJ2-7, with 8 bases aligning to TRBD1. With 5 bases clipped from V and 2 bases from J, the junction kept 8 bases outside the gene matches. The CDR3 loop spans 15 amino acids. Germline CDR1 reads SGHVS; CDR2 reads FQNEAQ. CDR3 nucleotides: TGTGCCAGCAGCACCCGACAGGGGTCCACCTACGAGCAGTACTTC. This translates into CASSTRQGSTYEQYF.

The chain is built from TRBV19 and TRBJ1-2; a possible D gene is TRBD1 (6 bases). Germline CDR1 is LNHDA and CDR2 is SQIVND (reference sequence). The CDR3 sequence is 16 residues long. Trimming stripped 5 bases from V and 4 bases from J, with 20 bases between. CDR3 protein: CASSLEVNGGGYGYTF. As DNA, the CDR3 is TGTGCCAGTAGTCTCGAGGTTAACGGGGGCGGCTATGGCTACACCTTC.

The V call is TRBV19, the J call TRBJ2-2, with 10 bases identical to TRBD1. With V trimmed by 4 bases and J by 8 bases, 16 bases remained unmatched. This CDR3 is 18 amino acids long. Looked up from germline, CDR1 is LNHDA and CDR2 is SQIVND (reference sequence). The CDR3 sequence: CASSTLLGGTGVSGELFF. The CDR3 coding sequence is TGTGCCAGTAGTACCCTCTTGGGGGGGACAGGGGTATCAGGGGAGCTGTTTTTT.